Included here is one T cell receptor beta chain sequence, with context. What this receptor recognizes is not known. No quality values exist for individual bases; no much larger clone is one base distant. Taken from cysteine to phenylalanine, the CDR3 has 16 residues. Of all the DNA, just the CDR3 is kept, 48 bases in frame from base 1. The junction carries 9 bases between V and J, which are trimmed by 1 base and 0 bases respectively. CDR1 and CDR2 (MDHEN, SYDVKM) derive from the germline V gene. These data are taken from a study of spatial heterogeneity in lung cancer (dated by TCRdb to about 2019). The study in broad terms: Beta-chain transcripts were consistently detected in greater numbers than alpha-chain transcripts, which likely reflected higher beta-chain transcript abundance. In the raw uncorrected reads, each unique combination of TCR and UMI appeared more than ten times on average. The study quantitatively compared TCR alpha and beta repertoires across multiple tumor regions, matched nontumor lung and blood in non-small cell lung cancer. At surgery, hundreds of tumor regions, roughly 62 matched nontumor lung samples and 56 PBMC samples were TCR-sequenced for both alpha and beta chains. The study linked features of the TCR repertoire to counts of nonsynonymous mutations, which were determined by whole-exome sequencing of tumor tissue.

Preparation of the library involved 5' RACE. These reads were obtained on a NextSeq 500. In the TCR library protocol, a unique molecular identifier was attached to each TCR cDNA molecule so that PCR and sequencing errors could be corrected. The study's own analysis went as follows. TCR identification, UMI-based error correction and CDR3 extraction were all carried out with Decombinator tools. TCRs above a frequency of 2 per 1,000, corresponding to the top 1% of the tumor frequency distribution, were defined as expanded. Rényi diversity was computed with the R vegan package after subsampling each repertoire 100 times to 5,000 TCRs. CDR3 similarity networks were built from amino acid triplet string-kernel similarity, with CDR3s being connected when pairwise similarity was above 0.82. The public sequencing data were trimmed at Q25 with fastp and processed into clonotypes with MiXCR by TCRdb, which kept only in-frame beta chains. Merged by CDR3 protein, the rows form single entries marked with the most common genes and DNA. The V and J calls, along with clone size, are taken from TCRdb and not from the paper's own processing. Within this sample are about 45,000 distinct CDR3 sequences, with over 9.5% of them counted one time only. Roughly 45% of the sample is taken by the ten largest.

Results the study describes overall, beyond this receptor: Confirming at a functional level the hypothesis that regional TCRs recognize regional mutations was considered to require additional single-cell paired TCR alpha and beta sequencing. Ubiquitous expanded tumor TCRs were detected in blood more often at tumor resection than at routine follow-up.

The time point label corresponds to: sample taken at primary tumor resection. Whole RNA extracted from tumor and nontumor lung tissue, or from cryopreserved PBMC samples, was used for TCR sequencing without cell sorting. The donors were about 71 patients from the lung TRACERx cohort who had early-stage, untreated non-small cell lung cancer. Only patients for whom sufficient RNA was available from at least two tumor regions were selected for TCR sequencing. The TCR was taken from a female donor with early-stage non-small cell lung cancer. The chain was built from TRBV28 and TRBJ1-4, and the D gene may be TRBD1, 5 bases matching. Sequencing was performed on PBMCs, taken at surgery. The CDR3 reads as follows: CASSLYGGATNEKLFF. In nucleotide form, the sequence is TGTGCCAGCAGTTTATACGGAGGGGCAACTAATGAAAAACTGTTTTTT.